This TCR beta chain was recorded in a study of shared clonotypes between healthy human individuals. As for the study in general: Participating donors consisted of a couple of women and three men aged 18 to 49.

The test was conducted at deep level. Authors' processing steps: For the immunoSEQ data, sequences were junction-only without quality scores, so filtering differed. The table came from immunoSEQ multiplex PCR; TCRdb's copy has only in-frame clones and leaves some out. The V and J calls and clone size were taken over from that table, and D and trimming were inferred from the DNA. The sample has about 510,000 clones, roughly 79% seen once. The study drew all its donors from Caucasian adults living in Nashville, Tennessee. CDR1 is PRHDT and CDR2 is FYEKMQ in the germline V gene (reference sequence). V gave up 6 bases and J gave up 4 bases, with 15 bases separating them. The CDR3 covers 15 residues.

The sequence derives from a woman in her forties in good health. Some clones in this sample may be carry-over from other donors' samples. What was sequenced was PBMCs. The chain links TRBV13 to TRBJ1-4; maybe TRBD1 (5 bases). As DNA, the CDR3 is TGTGCCAGCAGAGGAAGGGGATATATTAATGAAAAACTGTTTTTT. Its protein is CASRGRGYINEKLFF.